The rows below give T cell receptor beta chains drawn from one sample of a study of blood T cells in healthy people across ages. TCRdb re-analysed the 5' RACE reads in MiXCR, keeping a single row per CDR3 protein. The table shows over 950,000 distinct CDR3 sequences, with roughly half occurring only once. Sample: blood. The receptors originated from a woman aged 55-69 years in good health. Both conserved end residues are part of each CDR3. Each record gives: V gene, clone size, D gene, J gene, CDR3 protein, CDR3 DNA. D genes are given only for firm matches. Clone size is not always given. Where it is, it says once, few, many or a class for expanded clones.

TRBV29-1,.,.,TRBJ1-4,CSARKAEWTNEKLFF,TGCAGCGCAAGGAAGGCGGAGTGGACTAATGAAAAACTGTTTTTT
TRBV27,.,.,TRBJ1-1,CASTAGGEAFF,TGTGCCAGCACCGCCGGGGGTGAAGCTTTCTTT
TRBV11-3,.,.,TRBJ2-3,CASSLDGATDTQYF,TGTGCCAGCAGCTTAGACGGAGCGACAGATACGCAGTATTTT
TRBV5-1,.,.,TRBJ2-3,CASSSIIGAGSTQYF,TGCGCCAGCAGCTCCATCATCGGGGCGGGAAGCACGCAGTATTTT
TRBV7-9,few,TRBD2,TRBJ2-1,CASSIAGAKVGRAYNEQFF,TGTGCCAGCAGCATAGCCGGCGCCAAAGTCGGGAGGGCTTACAATGAGCAGTTCTTC
TRBV6-2/TRBV6-3,.,.,TRBJ1-5,CAGNGRSNQPQHF,TGTGCCGGTAACGGACGTTCCAATCAGCCCCAGCATTTT
TRBV7-9,.,TRBD2,TRBJ2-1,CASSFLSRGTNNEQFF,TGTGCCAGCAGCTTTTTGTCTCGCGGGACTAACAATGAGCAGTTCTTC
TRBV4-1,few,TRBD1,TRBJ1-1,CASSLTGGLTEAFF,TGCGCCAGCAGCCTAACAGGGGGACTCACTGAAGCTTTCTTT
TRBV6-1,.,TRBD1,TRBJ2-3,CASSAWGQGAGDTQYF,TGTGCCAGCAGTGCTTGGGGACAGGGGGCTGGAGATACGCAGTATTTT
TRBV20-1,.,TRBD1,TRBJ2-7,CSARRDRANSYEQYF,TGCAGTGCTCGCAGGGACAGGGCGAACTCCTACGAGCAGTACTTC
TRBV7-2,.,TRBD2,TRBJ2-1,CASSPREVRWTSSYNEQFF,TGTGCCAGCAGCCCCCGTGAGGTGCGATGGACTAGCTCCTACAATGAGCAGTTCTTC
TRBV20-1,.,.,TRBJ2-1,CSAPRSREGLQFF,TGCAGTGCTCCCCGAAGTCGAGAGGGCCTTCAGTTCTTC
TRBV18,.,.,TRBJ2-5,CASSYTREETQYF,TGTGCCAGCTCATATACTAGAGAAGAGACCCAGTACTTC
TRBV5-1,.,.,TRBJ2-5,CASSSRVLAETQYF,TGCGCCAGCAGCTCCAGGGTACTTGCGGAGACCCAGTACTTC
TRBV12-3/TRBV12-4,.,TRBD1,TRBJ2-6,CASSGTKGTAGANVLTF,TGTGCCAGCAGTGGAACGAAGGGGACAGCTGGGGCCAACGTCCTGACTTTC
TRBV20-1,few,.,TRBJ2-3,CSARAAGAGTDTQYF,TGCAGTGCTAGGGCCGCCGGGGCAGGCACAGATACGCAGTATTTT
TRBV29-1,.,.,TRBJ1-1,CSVGGRGTEAFF,TGCAGCGTTGGGGGTCGGGGCACTGAAGCTTTCTTT
TRBV18,once,TRBD1,TRBJ2-7,CASSSRDRPSEQYF,TGTGCCAGCTCATCCCGGGACAGGCCTTCCGAGCAGTACTTC
TRBV25-1,few,.,TRBJ2-7,CASLDTGSRHEQYF,TGTGCCAGTTTAGACACCGGGTCTCGACACGAGCAGTACTTC
TRBV6-1,.,.,TRBJ2-5,CASSRGEWVETQYF,TGTGCCAGCAGTCGAGGGGAGTGGGTAGAGACCCAGTACTTC
TRBV6-5,few,.,TRBJ2-3,CASSRLLSRWYF,TGTGCCAGCAGTAGACTCCTTTCGCGTTGGTATTTT
TRBV5-1,.,.,TRBJ2-7,CANSWATAYEQYF,TGCGCCAACAGCTGGGCGACAGCCTACGAGCAGTACTTC
TRBV4-1,.,.,TRBJ1-2,CASSQDRDTPGAHVSYTF,TGCGCCAGCAGCCAAGATCGGGACACGCCCGGGGCCCATGTGAGCTACACCTTC
TRBV6-5,few,TRBD2,TRBJ2-4,CASSSLTSGREVEAKNIQYF,TGTGCCAGCAGTTCCCTAACTAGCGGGAGAGAGGTGGAAGCCAAAAACATTCAGTACTTC
TRBV11-3,.,.,TRBJ1-1,CASSLGVGRGTEAFF,TGTGCCAGCAGCTTAGGGGTCGGGCGTGGGACTGAAGCTTTCTTT
TRBV29-1,few,.,TRBJ2-7,CSVVGRQGRTEQYF,TGCAGCGTTGTGGGTCGCCAGGGAAGGACCGAGCAGTACTTC
TRBV6-1,.,.,TRBJ2-6,CASRDVLPDSKGDGANVLTF,TGTGCCAGCAGAGACGTTTTGCCGGACTCAAAGGGGGATGGGGCCAACGTCCTGACTTTC
TRBV18,few,.,TRBJ2-7,CASSRDSIYEQYF,TGTGCCAGCTCCCGAGACAGTATCTACGAGCAGTACTTC
TRBV7-2,once,TRBD2,TRBJ2-4,CASSLARASGGWVKNIQYF,TGTGCCAGCAGCTTAGCGCGGGCTAGCGGGGGGTGGGTCAAAAACATTCAGTACTTC
TRBV12-3/TRBV12-4,few,.,TRBJ2-7,CASSLGWSSYEQYF,TGTGCCAGCAGTTTAGGTTGGAGCTCCTACGAGCAGTACTTC
TRBV6-5,.,TRBD1,TRBJ1-1,CASSYSGTGDTEAFF,TGTGCCAGCAGTTACTCCGGGACAGGGGACACTGAAGCTTTCTTT
TRBV7-2,.,.,TRBJ2-4,CASSRPPGERPKNIQYF,TGTGCCAGCAGCCGTCCCCCGGGGGAGCGGCCAAAAAACATTCAGTACTTC
TRBV5-1,many,.,TRBJ1-2,CASSLTTPRGGVDYGYTF,TGCGCCAGCAGCTTGACAACCCCCCGAGGCGGGGTCGACTATGGCTACACCTTC
TRBV12-3/TRBV12-4,few,TRBD1,TRBJ1-5,CASSSQTGFGQPQHF,TGTGCCAGCAGTTCCCAGACAGGGTTTGGTCAGCCCCAGCATTTT
TRBV27,few,.,TRBJ2-2,CASSFVTGELFF,TGTGCCAGCAGTTTTGTCACCGGGGAGCTGTTTTTT
TRBV29-1,few,.,TRBJ2-1,CSVLGRTSGSSSYNEQFF,TGCAGCGTTTTGGGTAGGACTTCGGGATCCAGCTCCTACAATGAGCAGTTCTTC
TRBV5-5,.,.,TRBJ2-7,CASSLAADSYEQYF,TGTGCCAGCAGCTTGGCCGCGGACAGCTACGAGCAGTACTTC
TRBV7-9,.,.,TRBJ2-5,CASSQPGFAETQYF,TGTGCCAGCAGCCAACCGGGGTTTGCGGAGACCCAGTACTTC
TRBV15,.,.,TRBJ2-2,CATSRDRLGTNTGELFF,TGTGCCACCAGCAGAGATCGATTAGGGACCAATACCGGGGAGCTGTTTTTT
TRBV20-1,many,TRBD2,TRBJ2-1,CSARGPGLAGVNEQFF,TGCAGTGCTAGAGGCCCGGGACTAGCGGGAGTGAATGAGCAGTTCTTC
TRBV20-1,.,.,TRBJ2-3,CSARPFRSGADTQYF,TGCAGTGCTAGACCCTTTCGATCTGGAGCAGATACGCAGTATTTT
TRBV18,.,.,TRBJ2-1,CASSPYVGVSYNEQFF,TGTGCCAGCTCACCTTATGTTGGGGTGTCCTACAATGAGCAGTTCTTC
TRBV11-2,.,.,TRBJ2-7,CASSPGVAGEQYF,TGTGCCAGCAGCCCCGGAGTGGCGGGCGAGCAGTACTTC
TRBV3-1,once,.,TRBJ1-6,CASSQGLSSPPHF,TGTGCCAGCAGCCAAGGGCTCTCTTCACCCCCCCACTTT
TRBV6-2/TRBV6-3,.,TRBD2,TRBJ2-3,CASSYHVAGAGDTQYF,TGTGCCAGCAGTTATCACGTAGCGGGAGCGGGAGATACGCAGTATTTT
TRBV28,.,TRBD2,TRBJ2-1,CASSSFLAGPDNEQFF,TGTGCCAGCAGTTCTTTCCTAGCGGGGCCAGACAATGAGCAGTTCTTC
TRBV10-3,.,TRBD1,TRBJ1-1,CAISKLQGGMNTEAFF,TGTGCCATCAGCAAACTTCAGGGGGGAATGAACACTGAAGCTTTCTTT
TRBV14,.,TRBD1,TRBJ1-2,CASSQGTGLVYGYTF,TGTGCCAGCAGCCAAGGGACAGGGTTGGTCTATGGCTACACCTTC
TRBV12-3/TRBV12-4,.,.,TRBJ2-1,CASSLPGPLWNEQFF,TGTGCCAGCAGTCTCCCGGGACCCCTCTGGAATGAGCAGTTCTTC
TRBV6-6,.,.,TRBJ1-2,CANSYSQGYGYTF,TGTGCCAACAGTTACTCGCAGGGGTATGGCTACACCTTC
TRBV5-5,.,TRBD2,TRBJ2-1,CASSGSPITSGRVNEQFF,TGTGCCAGCAGCGGTAGCCCGATAACTAGCGGGAGAGTCAATGAGCAGTTCTTC